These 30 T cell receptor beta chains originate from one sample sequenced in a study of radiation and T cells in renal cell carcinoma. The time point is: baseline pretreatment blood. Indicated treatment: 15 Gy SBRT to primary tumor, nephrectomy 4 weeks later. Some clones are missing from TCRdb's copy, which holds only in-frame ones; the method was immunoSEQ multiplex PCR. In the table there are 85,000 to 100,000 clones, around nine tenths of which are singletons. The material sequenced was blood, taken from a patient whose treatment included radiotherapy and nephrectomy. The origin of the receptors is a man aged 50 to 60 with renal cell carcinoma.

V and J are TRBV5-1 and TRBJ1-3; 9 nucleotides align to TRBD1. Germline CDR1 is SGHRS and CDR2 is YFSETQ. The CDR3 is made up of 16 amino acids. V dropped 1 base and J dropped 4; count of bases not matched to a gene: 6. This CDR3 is CASSLSPGQGGNTIYF. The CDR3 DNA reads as TGCGCCAGCAGCTTGAGCCCGGGACAGGGAGGAAACACCATATATTTT.

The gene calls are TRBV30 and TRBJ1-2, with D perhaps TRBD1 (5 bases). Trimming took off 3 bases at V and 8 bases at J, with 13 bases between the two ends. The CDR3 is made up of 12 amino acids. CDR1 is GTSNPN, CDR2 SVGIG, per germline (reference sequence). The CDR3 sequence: CAWRGLSRGYTF. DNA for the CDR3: TGTGCCTGGAGGGGACTTTCAAGGGGCTACACCTTC. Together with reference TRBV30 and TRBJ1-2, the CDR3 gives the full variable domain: SQTIHQWPATLVQPVGSPLSLECTVEGTSNPNLYWYRQAAGRGLQLLFYSVGIGQISSEVPQNLSASRPQDRQFILSSKKLLLSDSGFYLCAWRGLSRGYTFGSGTRLTVV.

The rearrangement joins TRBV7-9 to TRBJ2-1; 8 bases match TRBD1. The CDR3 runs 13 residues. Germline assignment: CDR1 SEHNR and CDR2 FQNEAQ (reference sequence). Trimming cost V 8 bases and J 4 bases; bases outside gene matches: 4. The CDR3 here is CASARQGYNEQFF. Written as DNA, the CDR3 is TGTGCCAGCGCCCGACAGGGGTACAATGAGCAGTTCTTC.

CDR3 residues: CSGASTVTTEAFF. As DNA, the CDR3 is TGCAGCGGCGCCTCGACAGTCACCACTGAAGCTTTCTTT. The chain employs TRBV29-1 and TRBJ1-1; D is perhaps TRBD1 (5 bases). CDR1 is SQVTM, CDR2 ANQGSEA, per germline. V gave up 7 bases and J gave up 4 bases, with 16 bases separating them. CDR3 length: 13 residues.

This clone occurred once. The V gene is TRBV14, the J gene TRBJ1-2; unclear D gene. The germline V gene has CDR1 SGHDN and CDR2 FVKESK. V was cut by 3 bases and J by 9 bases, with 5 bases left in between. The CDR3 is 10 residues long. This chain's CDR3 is CASSHKCYTF. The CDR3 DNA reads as TGTGCCAGCAGCCATAAGTGCTACACCTTC.

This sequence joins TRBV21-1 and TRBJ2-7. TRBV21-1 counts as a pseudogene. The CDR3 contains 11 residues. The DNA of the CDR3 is TGTGCCAGCAGTCCTTCAAGTGAGCAGTACTTC. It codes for CASSPSSEQYF.

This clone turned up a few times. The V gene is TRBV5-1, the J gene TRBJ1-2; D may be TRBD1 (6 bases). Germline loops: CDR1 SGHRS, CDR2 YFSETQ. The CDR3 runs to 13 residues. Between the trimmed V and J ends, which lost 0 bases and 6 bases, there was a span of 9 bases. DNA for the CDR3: TGCGCCAGCAGCTTGGTGCAGGGGCATGGCTACACCTTC. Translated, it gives CASSLVQGHGYTF.

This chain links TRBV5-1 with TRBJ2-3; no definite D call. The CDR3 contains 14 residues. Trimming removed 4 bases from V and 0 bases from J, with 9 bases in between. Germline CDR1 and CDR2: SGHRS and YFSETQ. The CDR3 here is CASSHQRSTDTQYF. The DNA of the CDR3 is TGCGCCAGCAGCCATCAGCGAAGCACAGATACGCAGTATTTT.

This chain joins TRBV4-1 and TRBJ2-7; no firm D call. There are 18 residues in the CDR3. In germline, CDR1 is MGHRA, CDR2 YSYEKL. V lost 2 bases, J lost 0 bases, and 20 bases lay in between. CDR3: CASSQLHRASASSYEQYF. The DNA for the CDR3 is TGCGCCAGCAGCCAACTCCACCGGGCCAGCGCGAGCTCCTACGAGCAGTACTTC.

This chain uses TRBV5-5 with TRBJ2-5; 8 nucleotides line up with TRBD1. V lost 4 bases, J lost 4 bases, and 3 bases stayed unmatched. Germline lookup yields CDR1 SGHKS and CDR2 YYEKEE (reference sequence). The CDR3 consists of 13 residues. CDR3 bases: TGTGCCAGCAGCCCCGACAGGGGAGAGACCCAGTACTTC. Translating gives CASSPDRGETQYF.

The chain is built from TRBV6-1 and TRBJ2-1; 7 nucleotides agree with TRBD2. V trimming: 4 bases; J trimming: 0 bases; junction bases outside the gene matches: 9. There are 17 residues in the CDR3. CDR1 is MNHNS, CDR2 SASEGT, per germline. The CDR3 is CASSAPQRGTSYNEQFF. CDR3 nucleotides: TGTGCCAGCAGTGCCCCCCAGCGGGGTACCTCCTACAATGAGCAGTTCTTC.

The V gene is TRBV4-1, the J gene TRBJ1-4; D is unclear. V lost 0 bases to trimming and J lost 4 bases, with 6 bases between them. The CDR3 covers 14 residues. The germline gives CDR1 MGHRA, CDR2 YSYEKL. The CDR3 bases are TGCGCCAGCAGCCAAGACAGGAGTAATGAAAAACTGTTTTTT. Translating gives CASSQDRSNEKLFF.

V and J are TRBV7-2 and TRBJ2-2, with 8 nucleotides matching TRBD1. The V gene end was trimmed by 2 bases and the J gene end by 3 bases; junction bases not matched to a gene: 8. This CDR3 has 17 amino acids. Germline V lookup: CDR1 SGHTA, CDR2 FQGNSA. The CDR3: CASSLRATGADTGELFF. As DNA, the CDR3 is TGTGCCAGCAGCTTAAGGGCGACAGGGGCGGACACCGGGGAGCTGTTTTTT.

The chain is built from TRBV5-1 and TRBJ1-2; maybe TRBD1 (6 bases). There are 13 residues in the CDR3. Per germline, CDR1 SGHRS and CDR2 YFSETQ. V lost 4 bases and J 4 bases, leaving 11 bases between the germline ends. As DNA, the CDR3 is TGCGCCAGCAGCGAGACAGGTGTCTATGGCTACACCTTC. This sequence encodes CASSETGVYGYTF.

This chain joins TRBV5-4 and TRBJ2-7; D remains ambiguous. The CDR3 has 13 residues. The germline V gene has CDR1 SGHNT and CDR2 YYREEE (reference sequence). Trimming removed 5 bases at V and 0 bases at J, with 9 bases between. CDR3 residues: CASREFSSYEQYF. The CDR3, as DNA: TGTGCCAGCAGGGAATTTAGCTCCTACGAGCAGTACTTC.

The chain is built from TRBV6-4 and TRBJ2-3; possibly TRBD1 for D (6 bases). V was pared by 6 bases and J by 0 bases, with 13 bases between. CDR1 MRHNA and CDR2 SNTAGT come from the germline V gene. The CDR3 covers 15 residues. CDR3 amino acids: CASRADRTSTDTQYF. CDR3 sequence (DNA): TGTGCCAGCAGAGCGGACAGAACTAGCACAGATACGCAGTATTTT.

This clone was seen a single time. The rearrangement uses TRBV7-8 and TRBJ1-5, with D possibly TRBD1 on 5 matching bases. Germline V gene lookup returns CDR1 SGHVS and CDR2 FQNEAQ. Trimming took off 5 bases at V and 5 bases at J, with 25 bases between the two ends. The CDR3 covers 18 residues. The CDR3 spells CASSLRTQGASNYQPQHF. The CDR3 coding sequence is TGTGCCAGCAGCCTAAGGACACAAGGAGCGTCAAATTATCAGCCCCAGCATTTT.

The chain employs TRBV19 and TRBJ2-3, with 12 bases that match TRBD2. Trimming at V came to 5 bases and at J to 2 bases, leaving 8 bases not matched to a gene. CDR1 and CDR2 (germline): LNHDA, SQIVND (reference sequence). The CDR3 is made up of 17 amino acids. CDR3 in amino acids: CASSPRLAGALTDTQYF. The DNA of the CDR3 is TGTGCCAGTAGTCCACGACTAGCGGGGGCCCTCACAGATACGCAGTATTTT.

The CDR3 reads CASGLVPFFAGYTF. The CDR3 DNA reads as TGTGCTAGTGGTTTGGTACCCTTCTTTGCTGGCTACACCTTC. V and J are TRBV12-5 and TRBJ1-2; unclear D gene. This CDR3 contains 14 residues. Germline CDR1 reads LGHNT; CDR2 reads FRNRAP. Trimming left V 0 bases short and J 7 bases short, with 12 bases between.

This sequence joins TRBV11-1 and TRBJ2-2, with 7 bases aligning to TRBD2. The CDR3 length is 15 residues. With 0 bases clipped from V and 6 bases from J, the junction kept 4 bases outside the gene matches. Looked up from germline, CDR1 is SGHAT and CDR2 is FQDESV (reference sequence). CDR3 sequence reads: CASSLAREIPGELFF. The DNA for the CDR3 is TGTGCCAGCAGCTTAGCGCGGGAGATCCCCGGGGAGCTGTTTTTT.

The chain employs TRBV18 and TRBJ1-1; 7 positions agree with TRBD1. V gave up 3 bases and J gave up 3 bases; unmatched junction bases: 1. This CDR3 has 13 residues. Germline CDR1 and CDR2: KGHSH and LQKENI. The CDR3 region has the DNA TGTGCCAGCTCACCTGGACAGGACACTGAAGCTTTCTTT. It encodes CASSPGQDTEAFF. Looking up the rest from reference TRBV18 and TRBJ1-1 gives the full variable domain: NAGVMQNPRHLVRRRGQEARLRCSPMKGHSHVYWYRQLPEEGLKFMVYLQKENIIDESGMPKERFSAEFPKEGPSILRIQQVVRGDSAAYFCASSPGQDTEAFFGQGTRLTVV.

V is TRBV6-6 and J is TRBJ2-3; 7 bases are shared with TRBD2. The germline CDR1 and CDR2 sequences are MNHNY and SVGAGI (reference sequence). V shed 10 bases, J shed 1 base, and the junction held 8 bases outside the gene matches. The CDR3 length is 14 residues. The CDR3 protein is CATSGLGGTDTQYF. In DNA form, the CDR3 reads TGTGCCACCTCCGGACTAGGAGGCACAGATACGCAGTATTTT.

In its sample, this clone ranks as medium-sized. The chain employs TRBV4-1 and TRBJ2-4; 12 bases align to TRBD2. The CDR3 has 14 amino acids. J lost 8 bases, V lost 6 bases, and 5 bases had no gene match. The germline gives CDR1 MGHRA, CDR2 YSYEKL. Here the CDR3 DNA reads TGCGCCAGCAGTCCGACTAGCGGGGGATACATTCAGTACTTC. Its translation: CASSPTSGGYIQYF.

CDR3 DNA sequence: TGTGCCAGCACCAGGGGTTTCGACACTGAAGCTTTCTTT. Translated: CASTRGFDTEAFF. V is TRBV6-6 and J is TRBJ1-1; D may be TRBD1 (6 bases). The length of the CDR3 is 13 residues. The germline CDR1 and CDR2 sequences are MNHNY and SVGAGI (reference sequence). Trimming removed 7 bases from V and 3 bases from J, with 12 bases in between.

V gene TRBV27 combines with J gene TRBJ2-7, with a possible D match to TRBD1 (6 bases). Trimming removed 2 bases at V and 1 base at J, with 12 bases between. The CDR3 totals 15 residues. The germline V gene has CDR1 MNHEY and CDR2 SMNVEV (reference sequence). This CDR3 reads CASSLTGYGSYEQYF. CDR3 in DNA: TGTGCCAGCAGTTTAACAGGGTATGGGTCCTACGAGCAGTACTTC.

The CDR3 DNA sequence: TGTGCCAGCAGTCCCCGGGGTAATTCACCCCTCCACTTT. This codes for CASSPRGNSPLHF. The gene calls are TRBV6-1 and TRBJ1-6; D is ambiguous. The CDR3 is 13 amino acids. V was cut by 5 bases and J by 6 bases, with 8 bases left in between. Germline loops: CDR1 MNHNS, CDR2 SASEGT.

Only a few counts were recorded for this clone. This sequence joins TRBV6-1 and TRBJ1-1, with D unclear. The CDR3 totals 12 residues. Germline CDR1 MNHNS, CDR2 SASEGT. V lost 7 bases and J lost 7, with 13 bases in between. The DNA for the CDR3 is TGTGCCAGCATGCCCAGATTTATTGAAGCTTTCTTT. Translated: CASMPRFIEAFF.

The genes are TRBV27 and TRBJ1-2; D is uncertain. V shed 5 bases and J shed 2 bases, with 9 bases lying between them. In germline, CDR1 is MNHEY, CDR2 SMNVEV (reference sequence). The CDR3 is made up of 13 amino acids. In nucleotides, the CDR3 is TGTGCCAGCAGTCTTGGACCAAACTATGGCTACACCTTC. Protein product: CASSLGPNYGYTF.

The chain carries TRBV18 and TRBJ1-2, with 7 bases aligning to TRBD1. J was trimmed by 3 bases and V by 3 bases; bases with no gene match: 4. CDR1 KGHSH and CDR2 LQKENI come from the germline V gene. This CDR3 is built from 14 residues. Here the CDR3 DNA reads TGTGCCAGCTCACCGCCAGGGGGACACTATGGCTACACCTTC. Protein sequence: CASSPPGGHYGYTF.

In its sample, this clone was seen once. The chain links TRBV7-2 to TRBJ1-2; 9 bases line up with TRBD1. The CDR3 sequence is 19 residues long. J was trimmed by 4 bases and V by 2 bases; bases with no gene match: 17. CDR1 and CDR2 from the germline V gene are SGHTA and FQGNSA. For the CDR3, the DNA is TGTGCCAGCAGCTTAACGAGTCCCGGGACAGGGTGGGGGCCCTATGGCTACACCTTC. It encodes CASSLTSPGTGWGPYGYTF.